One T cell receptor beta chain is described in this entry. Its antigen is still unknown. This sample is drawn from a study of cytomegalovirus exposure and HLA in healthy donors. Notes on the study in general: CMV serostatus was the sole immune exposure data available. For most TCR beta V segments, an earlier analysis put the productive rate at about 90% or about 30% of the time.

Primers: 60 Vbeta forward and 13 Jbeta reverse. Clones were sequenced by immunoSEQ multiplex PCR, and TCRdb holds only the in-frame ones, with some missing. This repertoire includes approximately 100,000 clones. V lost 7 bases and J lost 0, with 22 bases in between. Germline CDR1 LNHDA, CDR2 SQIVND (reference sequence). The CDR3 runs to 18 residues. The receptor was isolated from a man between 50 and 59 years old in good health and CMV-seronegative. Sequencing was performed on PBMCs. The chain has TRBV19 and TRBJ1-5; TRBD1 is a possible D gene (6 bases). CDR3 in amino acids: CASTSVQGRRYSNQPQHF. In DNA, the CDR3 is TGTGCCAGTACCTCGGTACAGGGAAGGAGGTATAGCAATCAGCCCCAGCATTTT.